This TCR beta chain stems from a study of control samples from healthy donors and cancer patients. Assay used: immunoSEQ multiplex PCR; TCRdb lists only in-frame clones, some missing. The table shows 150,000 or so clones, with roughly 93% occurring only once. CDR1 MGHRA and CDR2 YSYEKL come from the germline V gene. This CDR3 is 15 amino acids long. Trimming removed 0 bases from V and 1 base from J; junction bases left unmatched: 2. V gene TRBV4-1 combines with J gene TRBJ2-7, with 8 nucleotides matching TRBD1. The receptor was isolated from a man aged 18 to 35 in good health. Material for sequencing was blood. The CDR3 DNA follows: TGCGCCAGCAGCCAAGAAGACAGGGGATCCTACGAGCAGTACTTC. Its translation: CASSQEDRGSYEQYF.